This note documents a single TCR beta chain sequence. The target antigen is unknown. These data are taken from a study of PD-1 blockade in classical Hodgkin lymphoma. General study points: What caused the repertoire differences, perhaps disease activity or prior therapy, remains undefined. Excluded were patients who started nivolumab under 1 year after ASCT, a group that had lower diversity. The study found that TCR diversity rose significantly by C4D1 in CD4+ but not CD8+ cells.

Time point indicated: cycle 4 day 1 (C4D1), after five to seven weeks of nivolumab. There was relapse after autologous stem cell transplantation in every patient, and there was variation in brentuximab vedotin exposure. Germline lookup yields CDR1 SGHRS and CDR2 YFSETQ. The CDR3 runs 15 residues. Unmatched junction bases numbered 5, after V lost 0 bases and J lost 5 bases. Profiling relied on immunoSEQ multiplex PCR, and the TCRdb table lists in-frame clones only, not all of them. The profile shows some 58,000 clones, around 94% of them singletons. This receptor was obtained from a human donor with classical Hodgkin lymphoma. The sequencing here drew on peripheral blood mononuclear cells (PBMCs), taken before the fourth cycle of nivolumab. The gene calls are TRBV5-1 and TRBJ2-1, with 7 bases that match TRBD2. CDR3 sequence reads: CASSLVLAEHNEQFF. CDR3 sequence (DNA): TGCGCCAGCAGCTTGGTGCTAGCGGAGCACAATGAGCAGTTCTTC.